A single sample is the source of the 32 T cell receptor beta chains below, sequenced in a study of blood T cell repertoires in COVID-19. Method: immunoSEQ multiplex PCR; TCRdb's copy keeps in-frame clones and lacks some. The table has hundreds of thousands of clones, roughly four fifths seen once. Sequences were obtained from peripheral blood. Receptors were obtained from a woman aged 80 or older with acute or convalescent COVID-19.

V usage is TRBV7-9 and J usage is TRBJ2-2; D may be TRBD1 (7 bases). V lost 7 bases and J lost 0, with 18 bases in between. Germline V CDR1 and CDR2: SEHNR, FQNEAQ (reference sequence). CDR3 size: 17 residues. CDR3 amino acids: CASTPLRGAANTGELFF. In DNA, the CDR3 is TGTGCCAGCACCCCCCTCAGGGGGGCTGCGAACACCGGGGAGCTGTTTTTT.

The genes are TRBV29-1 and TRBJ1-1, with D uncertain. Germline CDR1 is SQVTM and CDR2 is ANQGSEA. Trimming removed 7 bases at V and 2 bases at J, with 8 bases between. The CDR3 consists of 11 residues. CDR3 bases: TGCAGCGCAGAGGTAAACACTGAAGCTTTCTTT. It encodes CSAEVNTEAFF.

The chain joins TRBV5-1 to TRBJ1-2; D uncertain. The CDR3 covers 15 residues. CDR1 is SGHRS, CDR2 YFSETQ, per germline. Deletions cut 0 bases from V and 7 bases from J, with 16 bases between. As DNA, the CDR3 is TGCGCCAGCAGCTTGGGCGGAACCACCATCAGTGGCTACACCTTC. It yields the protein CASSLGGTTISGYTF.

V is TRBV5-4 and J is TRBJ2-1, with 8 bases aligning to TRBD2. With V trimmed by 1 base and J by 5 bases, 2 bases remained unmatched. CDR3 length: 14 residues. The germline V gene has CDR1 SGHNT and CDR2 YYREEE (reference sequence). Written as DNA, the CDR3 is TGTGCCAGCAGCTTGCGGGGGGGAAACAATGAGCAGTTCTTC. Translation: CASSLRGGNNEQFF.

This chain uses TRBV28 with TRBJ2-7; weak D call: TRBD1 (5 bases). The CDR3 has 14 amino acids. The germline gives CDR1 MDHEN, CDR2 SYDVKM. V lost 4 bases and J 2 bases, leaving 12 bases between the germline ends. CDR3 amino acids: CASSSGQGTYEQYF. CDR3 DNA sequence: TGTGCCAGCAGTTCAGGACAAGGTACCTACGAGCAGTACTTC.

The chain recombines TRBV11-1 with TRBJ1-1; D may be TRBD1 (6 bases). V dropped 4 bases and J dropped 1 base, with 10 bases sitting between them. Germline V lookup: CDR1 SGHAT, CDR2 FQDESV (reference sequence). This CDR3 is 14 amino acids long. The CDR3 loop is CASSWETGNTEAFF. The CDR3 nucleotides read TGTGCCAGCAGCTGGGAGACAGGGAACACTGAAGCTTTCTTT. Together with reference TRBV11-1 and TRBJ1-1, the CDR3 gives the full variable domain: EAEVAQSPRYKITEKSQAVAFWCDPISGHATLYWYRQILGQGPELLVQFQDESVVDDSQLPKDRFSAERLKGVDSTLKIQPAELGDSAMYLCASSWETGNTEAFFGQGTRLTVV.

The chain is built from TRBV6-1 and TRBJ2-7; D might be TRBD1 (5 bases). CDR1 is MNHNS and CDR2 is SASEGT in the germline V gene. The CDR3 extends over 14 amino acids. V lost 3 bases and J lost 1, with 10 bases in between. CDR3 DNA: TGTGCCAGCAGTGACCCAGGGTTGTCCTACGAGCAGTACTTC. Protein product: CASSDPGLSYEQYF.

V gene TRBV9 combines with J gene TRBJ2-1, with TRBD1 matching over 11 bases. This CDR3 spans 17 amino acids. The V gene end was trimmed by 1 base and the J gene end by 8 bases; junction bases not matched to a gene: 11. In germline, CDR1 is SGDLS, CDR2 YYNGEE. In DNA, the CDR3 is TGTGCCAGCAGCGTAAGGGGGAGGACAGGGGGCTCGGATGAGCAGTTCTTC. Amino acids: CASSVRGRTGGSDEQFF.

The CDR3 region has the DNA TGTGCCAGCTCAAACGGACAGGGTGGCTATTCACCCCTCCACTTT. It codes for CASSNGQGGYSPLHF. The chain uses TRBV18 and TRBJ1-6, with TRBD1 matching 8 bases. Trimming at V came to 5 bases and at J to 8 bases, leaving 8 bases not matched to a gene. CDR1 and CDR2 (germline): KGHSH, LQKENI. The CDR3 totals 15 residues.

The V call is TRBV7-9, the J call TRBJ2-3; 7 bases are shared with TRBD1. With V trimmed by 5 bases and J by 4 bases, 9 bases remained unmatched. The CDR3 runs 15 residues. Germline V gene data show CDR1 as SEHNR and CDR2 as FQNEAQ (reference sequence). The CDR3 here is CASSRTTGLPDTQYF. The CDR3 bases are TGTGCCAGCAGCAGGACGACAGGGCTACCAGATACGCAGTATTTT. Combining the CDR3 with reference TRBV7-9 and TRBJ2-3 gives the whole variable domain DTGVSQNPRHKITKRGQNVTFRCDPISEHNRLYWYRQTLGQGPEFLTYFQNEAQLEKSRLLSDRFSAERPKGSFSTLEIQRTEQGDSAMYLCASSRTTGLPDTQYFGPGTRLTVL.

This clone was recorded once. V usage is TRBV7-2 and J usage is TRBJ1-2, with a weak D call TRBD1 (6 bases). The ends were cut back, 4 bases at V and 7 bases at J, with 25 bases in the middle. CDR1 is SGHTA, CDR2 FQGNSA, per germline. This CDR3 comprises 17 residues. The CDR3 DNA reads TGTGCCAGCAGCTACGAATTCCGGCCACAGGGCCCCAGTGGCTACACCTTC. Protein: CASSYEFRPQGPSGYTF.

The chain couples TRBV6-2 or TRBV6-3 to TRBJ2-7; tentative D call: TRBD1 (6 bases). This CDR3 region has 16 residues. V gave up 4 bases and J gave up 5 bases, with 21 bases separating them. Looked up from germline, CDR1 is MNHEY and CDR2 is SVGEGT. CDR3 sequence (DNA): TGTGCCAGCAGTTCAACACCGGACAGTGGTAGGAACGAGCAGTACTTC. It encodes CASSSTPDSGRNEQYF.

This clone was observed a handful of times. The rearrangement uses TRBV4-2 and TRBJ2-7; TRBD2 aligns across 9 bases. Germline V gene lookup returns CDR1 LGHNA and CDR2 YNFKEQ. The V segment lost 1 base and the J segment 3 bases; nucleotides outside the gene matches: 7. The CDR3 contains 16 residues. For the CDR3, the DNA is TGTGCCAGCAGCCAAGTCTCCGCGGGAGGGGACTACGAGCAGTACTTC. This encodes CASSQVSAGGDYEQYF.

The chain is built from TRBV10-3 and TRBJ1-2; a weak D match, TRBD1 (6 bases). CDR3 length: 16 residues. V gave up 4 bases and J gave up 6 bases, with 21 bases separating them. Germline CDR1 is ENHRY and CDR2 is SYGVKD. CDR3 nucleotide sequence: TGTGCCATCAGTGCCCAAGTGACCCCCAGGGGCAATGGCTACACCTTC. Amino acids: CAISAQVTPRGNGYTF.

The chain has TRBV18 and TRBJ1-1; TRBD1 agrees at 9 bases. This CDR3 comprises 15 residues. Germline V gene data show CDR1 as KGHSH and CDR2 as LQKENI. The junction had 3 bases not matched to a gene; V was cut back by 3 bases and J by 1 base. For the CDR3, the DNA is TGTGCCAGCTCACCGAGGACAGGGGAGAACACTGAAGCTTTCTTT. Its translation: CASSPRTGENTEAFF.

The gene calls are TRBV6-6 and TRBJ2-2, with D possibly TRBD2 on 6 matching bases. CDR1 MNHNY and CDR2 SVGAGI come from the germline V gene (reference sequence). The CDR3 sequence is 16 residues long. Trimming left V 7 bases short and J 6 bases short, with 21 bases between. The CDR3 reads CASTLLASAGPGELFF. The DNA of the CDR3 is TGTGCCAGCACCTTACTGGCTAGCGCGGGACCCGGGGAGCTGTTTTTT.

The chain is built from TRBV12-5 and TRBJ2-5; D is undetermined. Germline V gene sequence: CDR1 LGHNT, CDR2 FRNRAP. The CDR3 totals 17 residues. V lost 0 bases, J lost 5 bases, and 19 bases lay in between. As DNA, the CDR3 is TGTGCTAGTGGTTTGGTACTCGGCCAGACTGGCGTCGAGACCCAGTACTTC. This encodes CASGLVLGQTGVETQYF.

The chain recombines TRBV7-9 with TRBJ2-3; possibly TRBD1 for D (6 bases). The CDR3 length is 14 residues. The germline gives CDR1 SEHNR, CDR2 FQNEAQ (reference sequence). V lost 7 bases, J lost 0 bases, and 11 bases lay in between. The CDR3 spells CASKTGISTDTQYF. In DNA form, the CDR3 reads TGTGCCAGCAAAACAGGGATTAGCACAGATACGCAGTATTTT.

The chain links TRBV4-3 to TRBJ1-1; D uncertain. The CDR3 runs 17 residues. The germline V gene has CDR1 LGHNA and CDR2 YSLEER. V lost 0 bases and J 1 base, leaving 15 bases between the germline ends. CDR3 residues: CASSQEARVVPNTEAFF. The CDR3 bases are TGCGCCAGCAGCCAAGAAGCTCGGGTCGTTCCGAACACTGAAGCTTTCTTT.

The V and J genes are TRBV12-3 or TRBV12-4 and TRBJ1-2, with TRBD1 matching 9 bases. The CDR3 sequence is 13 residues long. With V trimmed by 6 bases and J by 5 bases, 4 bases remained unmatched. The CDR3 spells CASSADRGYGYTF. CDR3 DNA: TGTGCCAGCAGCGCGGACAGGGGATATGGCTACACCTTC.

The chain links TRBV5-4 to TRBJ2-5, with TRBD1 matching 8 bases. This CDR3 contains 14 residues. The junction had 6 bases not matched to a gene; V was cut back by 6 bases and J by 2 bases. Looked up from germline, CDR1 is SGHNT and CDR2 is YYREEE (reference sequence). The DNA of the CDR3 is TGTGCCAGCAACCGACAGGGGCCTCAAGAGACCCAGTACTTC. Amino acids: CASNRQGPQETQYF.

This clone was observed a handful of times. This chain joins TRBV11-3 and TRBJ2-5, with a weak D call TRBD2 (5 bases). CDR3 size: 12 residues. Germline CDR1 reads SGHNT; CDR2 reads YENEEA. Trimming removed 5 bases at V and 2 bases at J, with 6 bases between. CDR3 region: CASSRGQETQYF. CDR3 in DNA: TGTGCCAGCAGCCGGGGACAAGAGACCCAGTACTTC.

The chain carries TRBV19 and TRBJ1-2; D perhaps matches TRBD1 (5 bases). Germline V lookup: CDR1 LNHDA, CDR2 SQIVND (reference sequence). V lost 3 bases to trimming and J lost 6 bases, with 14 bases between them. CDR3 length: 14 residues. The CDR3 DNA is TGTGCCAGTAGTATTTCATCAGGGATCCATGGCTACACCTTC. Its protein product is CASSISSGIHGYTF.

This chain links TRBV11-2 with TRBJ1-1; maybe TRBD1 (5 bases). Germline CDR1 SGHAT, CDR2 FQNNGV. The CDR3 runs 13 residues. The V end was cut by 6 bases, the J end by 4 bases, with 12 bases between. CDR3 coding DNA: TGTGCCAGCAGGATTGACAGTGGCACTGAAGCTTTCTTT. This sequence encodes CASRIDSGTEAFF.

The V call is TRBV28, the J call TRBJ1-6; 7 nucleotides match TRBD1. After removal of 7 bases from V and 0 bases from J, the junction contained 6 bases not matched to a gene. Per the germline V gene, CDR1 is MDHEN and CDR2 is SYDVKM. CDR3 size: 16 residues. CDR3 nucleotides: TGTGCCAGCACGAGCAGGGGGAGCTCCTATAATTCACCCCTCCACTTT. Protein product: CASTSRGSSYNSPLHF.

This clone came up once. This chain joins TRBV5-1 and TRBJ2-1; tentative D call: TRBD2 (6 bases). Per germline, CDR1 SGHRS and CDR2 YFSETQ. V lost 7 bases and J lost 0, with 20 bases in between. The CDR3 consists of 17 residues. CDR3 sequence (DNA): TGCGCCAGCCAAGCGGTCCTTGGCGGGACCTCCTACAATGAGCAGTTCTTC. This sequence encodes CASQAVLGGTSYNEQFF.

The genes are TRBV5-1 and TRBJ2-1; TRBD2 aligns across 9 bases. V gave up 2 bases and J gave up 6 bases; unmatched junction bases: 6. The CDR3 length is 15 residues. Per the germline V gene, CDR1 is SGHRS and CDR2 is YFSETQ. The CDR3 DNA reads TGCGCCAGCAGCTTCCTAGCGGGATTAAGCAATGAGCAGTTCTTC. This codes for CASSFLAGLSNEQFF.

The CDR3 loop reads CASSSKYEQYF. CDR3 DNA: TGTGCCAGCAGTTCCAAATACGAGCAGTACTTC. The chain employs TRBV6-2 or TRBV6-3 and TRBJ2-7; D is uncertain. V was shortened by 4 bases and J by 4 bases, with 5 bases between the two germline ends. The CDR3 runs 11 residues. Germline V gives CDR1 MNHEY, CDR2 SVGEGT.

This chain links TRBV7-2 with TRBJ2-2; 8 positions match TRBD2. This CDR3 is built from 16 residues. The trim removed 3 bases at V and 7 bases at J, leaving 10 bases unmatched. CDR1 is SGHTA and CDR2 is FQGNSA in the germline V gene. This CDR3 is CASSFKISGTGGELFF. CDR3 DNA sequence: TGTGCCAGCAGCTTTAAAATTAGCGGGACTGGCGGGGAGCTGTTTTTT.

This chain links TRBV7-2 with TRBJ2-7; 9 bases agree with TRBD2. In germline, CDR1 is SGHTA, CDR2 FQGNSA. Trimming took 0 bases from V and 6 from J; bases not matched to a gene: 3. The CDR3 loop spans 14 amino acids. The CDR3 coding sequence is TGTGCCAGCAGCTTAGCTAGCGGGGGCAGCGAGCAGTACTTC. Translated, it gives CASSLASGGSEQYF. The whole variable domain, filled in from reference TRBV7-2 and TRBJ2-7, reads GAGVSQSPSNKVTEKGKDVELRCDPISGHTALYWYRQSLGQGLEFLIYFQGNSAPDKSGLPSDRFSAERTGGSVSTLTIQRTQQEDSAVYLCASSLASGGSEQYFGPGTRLTVT.

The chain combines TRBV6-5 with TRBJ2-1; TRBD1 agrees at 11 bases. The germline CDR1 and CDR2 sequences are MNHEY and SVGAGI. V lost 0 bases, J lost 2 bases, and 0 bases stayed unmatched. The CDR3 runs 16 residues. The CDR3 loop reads CASSYSDRGPYNEQFF. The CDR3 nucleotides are TGTGCCAGCAGTTACTCGGACAGGGGGCCCTACAATGAGCAGTTCTTC.

For the CDR3, the DNA is TGTGCCAGCAGTTACTCGTACAGGGGTAACTATGGCTACACCTTC. The encoded protein is CASSYSYRGNYGYTF. The rearrangement uses TRBV6-5 and TRBJ1-2, with 7 bases aligning to TRBD1. Germline V gene data show CDR1 as MNHEY and CDR2 as SVGAGI. CDR3 length: 15 residues. Trimming took 0 bases from V and 1 from J; bases not matched to a gene: 2.